The following is a T cell receptor beta chain sequence with its context. The antigen is undetermined. The sequenced template was RNA, covering the TCR beta CDR3 region. First-round RT-PCR with HTBI primers preceded a second-round multiplex PCR. TCRdb passed the multiplex PCR reads through MiXCR, listing each CDR3 protein once. This sample has approximately 210,000 distinct CDR3 sequences, with approximately 29% found just once. The entry originates in a study of Graves' ophthalmopathy and Graves' hyperthyroidism. Study-wide findings and caveats: Among thyroid clonotypes expanded above 0.001 frequency, most also appeared in blood.

Where ophthalmopathy was present, donors had moderate-to-severe activity, CAS ≥3, NOSPECS ≥4 and duration under 3 months. It was from roughly 10 ml of fresh peripheral blood that the PBMCs came. CDR1 and CDR2 from the germline V gene are SGHTA and FQGNSA. The CDR3 covers 15 residues. Deletions cut 6 bases from V and 0 bases from J, with 14 bases between. The chain has TRBV7-2 and TRBJ1-1, with D possibly matching TRBD1 (5 bases). The receptor's source is a middle-aged man with Graves' ophthalmopathy. Sample: peripheral blood. The CDR3 nucleotides read TGTGCCAGCAGGGAAGACAGCAGCATGAACACTGAAGCTTTCTTT. Its protein is CASREDSSMNTEAFF. The full variable domain, rest sourced from reference TRBV7-2 and TRBJ1-1, is GAGVSQSPSNKVTEKGKDVELRCDPISGHTALYWYRQSLGQGLEFLIYFQGNSAPDKSGLPSDRFSAERTGGSVSTLTIQRTQQEDSAVYLCASREDSSMNTEAFFGQGTRLTVV.